This T cell receptor (beta chain) came from a study of T cell responses to AZD1222 COVID-19 vaccine. Generated by immunoSEQ multiplex PCR, the TCRdb table keeps only in-frame clones and is missing some. The profile shows roughly 120,000 clones, approximately 89% of them singletons. With 1 base removed from V and 2 bases from J, the gap between germline ends came to 5 bases. The CDR3 contains 13 residues. Germline lookup yields CDR1 SGHAT and CDR2 FQDESV (reference sequence). The TCR sequence derives from an adult in good health. The sample consisted of peripheral blood, taken on day 0 of AZD1222 vaccination. The chain is built from TRBV11-1 and TRBJ2-5; D not certain. The CDR3 nucleotides read TGTGCCAGCAGCTTAGGGGGTCAAGAGACCCAGTACTTC. Protein product: CASSLGGQETQYF.